This T cell receptor beta chain came from a study of blood T cells in healthy people across ages. Collection of roughly 9.8 milliliters of peripheral blood was performed for each donor. A sample-barcoded 5' primer and a J-beta primer mix were used in a second PCR of about 7 to 12 cycles. In TCRdb, the 5' RACE reads were re-called with MiXCR into one record per CDR3 protein. This table has some 730,000 distinct CDR3 sequences, about 24% appearing once. The CDR3 is made up of 13 amino acids. With 3 bases clipped from V and 3 bases from J, the junction kept 1 base outside the gene matches. Germline CDR1 and CDR2: DFQATT and SNEGSKA (reference sequence). This clonotype was seen a few times.

The sample consisted of blood. The TCR was taken from a man aged 65 to 79 in good health. The chain employs TRBV20-1 and TRBJ2-1; 8 bases align to TRBD2. CDR3 sequence reads: CSASGRVYNEQFF. In DNA form, the CDR3 reads TGCAGTGCTAGCGGGAGGGTCTACAATGAGCAGTTCTTC.